These 19 T cell receptor beta chains originate from one sample sequenced in a study of a mutant IDH1 vaccine in newly diagnosed glioma. No antigens are known for them. The table came from immunoSEQ multiplex PCR; TCRdb's copy has only in-frame clones and leaves some out. The table records 40,000 to 50,000 clones, roughly 88% of them present only once. Time point indicated: week 5, during vaccination. The vaccine gave 300 ug of a 20-mer mutant IDH1 peptide subcutaneously per dose. The source material was PBMCs, sampled from a glioma patient whose treatment included an IDH1 peptide vaccine. These receptors originate from a man in his forties with glioma.

The V and J genes are TRBV10-3 and TRBJ2-1; TRBD2 matches at 8 bases. Germline V CDR1 and CDR2: ENHRY, SYGVKD. Trimming removed 3 bases from V and 6 bases from J; junction bases left unmatched: 10. CDR3 length: 16 residues. The CDR3 DNA reads as TGTGCCATCAGTGATCCCCGGGCGGGAGGAGTCAATGAGCAGTTCTTC. Amino acid sequence: CAISDPRAGGVNEQFF.

This chain joins TRBV6-5 and TRBJ2-7; a weak D match, TRBD2 (5 bases). The germline V and J ends were trimmed by 2 bases and 4 bases, with 18 bases remaining between them. This CDR3 contains 16 residues. Germline assignment: CDR1 MNHEY and CDR2 SVGAGI. CDR3 amino acids: CASSYRGSSTKYEQYF. DNA of the CDR3: TGTGCCAGCAGTTACCGGGGTAGTAGCACTAAGTACGAGCAGTACTTC.

The count of this clone is one. The chain couples TRBV11-1 to TRBJ2-6; a possible D gene is TRBD1 (5 bases). Per the germline V gene, CDR1 is SGHAT and CDR2 is FQDESV (reference sequence). Between the trimmed V and J ends, which lost 0 bases and 4 bases, there was a span of 10 bases. The length of the CDR3 is 16 residues. In nucleotides, the CDR3 is TGTGCCAGCAGCTTAGCGCCAGGGCTCGGGGCCAACGTCCTGACTTTC. This codes for CASSLAPGLGANVLTF.

This chain joins TRBV4-1 and TRBJ2-3; no clear D. The CDR3 has 12 residues. Trimming pared 1 base from V and 6 bases from J, leaving 5 bases between. The V gene's germline CDR1 is MGHRA and CDR2 YSYEKL. CDR3 sequence: CASSQVRDTQYF. DNA for the CDR3: TGCGCCAGCAGCCAAGTTCGGGATACGCAGTATTTT.

This chain joins TRBV5-4 and TRBJ2-1, with TRBD2 as a possible D gene (6 bases). The CDR3 runs 14 residues. In germline, CDR1 is SGHNT, CDR2 YYREEE (reference sequence). V gave up 5 bases and J gave up 7 bases, with 16 bases separating them. The CDR3: CASSPPGVWNEQFF. The CDR3 DNA is TGTGCCAGCAGTCCCCCGGGGGTCTGGAATGAGCAGTTCTTC.

The V call is TRBV2, the J call TRBJ2-5; 7 bases match TRBD1. V gave up 9 bases and J gave up 1 base; unmatched junction bases: 8. Germline V gene sequence: CDR1 SNHLY, CDR2 FYNNEI. The CDR3 has 14 amino acids. The DNA for the CDR3 is TGTGCCAGTGGCCGGGACAGATCCCAAGAGACCCAGTACTTC. It yields the protein CASGRDRSQETQYF.

This chain links TRBV7-3 with TRBJ2-5; 8 bases map to TRBD2. J gave up 2 bases and V 6 bases, and 8 bases lay outside the gene matches. The CDR3 length is 15 residues. Germline V gene sequence: CDR1 SGHTA, CDR2 FQGTGA. This chain's CDR3 is CASSPNGGVQETQYF. The DNA of the CDR3 is TGTGCCAGCAGTCCAAACGGGGGGGTTCAAGAGACCCAGTACTTC.

This sequence joins TRBV5-1 and TRBJ2-1; 10 nucleotides align to TRBD2. V dropped 4 bases and J dropped 0; count of bases not matched to a gene: 1. The CDR3 is 15 amino acids. In germline, CDR1 is SGHRS, CDR2 YFSETQ. This CDR3 reads CASSPSGSSYNEQFF. The CDR3 DNA is TGCGCCAGCAGCCCTAGCGGGAGCTCCTACAATGAGCAGTTCTTC.

This rearrangement joins TRBV5-1 to TRBJ2-3; D is unclear. Germline V gives CDR1 SGHRS, CDR2 YFSETQ. V dropped 0 bases and J dropped 1 base, with 9 bases sitting between them. The CDR3 totals 15 residues. CDR3 nucleotides: TGCGCCAGCAGCTTGGAGAGTGCGGGCACAGATACGCAGTATTTT. As protein: CASSLESAGTDTQYF.

With regard to this clone: At one end the junction does not follow the germline gene, possibly because of a read error. The V gene is TRBV7-2, the J gene TRBJ2-1; 9 bases map to TRBD2. CDR1 is SGHTA and CDR2 is FQGNSA in the germline V gene. The CDR3 contains 14 residues. The CDR3 DNA sequence: TGTGCCAGCAGATTAGCGGGAGAAGTGAATGAGCAGTTCTTC. It translates to CASRLAGEVNEQFF. Together with reference TRBV7-2 and TRBJ2-1, the CDR3 gives the full variable domain: GAGVSQSPSNKVTEKGKDVELRCDPISGHTALYWYRQSLGQGLEFLIYFQGNSAPDKSGLPSDRFSAERTGGSVSTLTIQRTQQEDSAVYLCASRLAGEVNEQFFGPGTRLTVL.

The chain uses TRBV25-1 and TRBJ1-5; tentatively, D is TRBD1 (5 bases). From germline, CDR1 is MGHDK and CDR2 SYGVNS. V lost 4 bases, J lost 7 bases, and 14 bases lay in between. The CDR3 is 14 amino acids. CDR3 loop: CASSGSGFLQPQHF. CDR3 nucleotides: TGTGCCAGCAGTGGATCAGGGTTCTTGCAGCCCCAGCATTTT.

The chain is built from TRBV19 and TRBJ2-1; perhaps TRBD1 as D (6 bases). Looked up from germline, CDR1 is LNHDA and CDR2 is SQIVND (reference sequence). V shed 10 bases and J shed 0 bases, with 13 bases lying between them. The CDR3 sequence is 14 residues long. The DNA for the CDR3 is TGTGCCACAGGGGCGCCCAACTCCTACAATGAGCAGTTCTTC. This sequence encodes CATGAPNSYNEQFF.

J is TRBJ2-7 and V is TRBV27, with D uncertain. V lost 4 bases to trimming and J lost 5 bases, with 18 bases between them. This CDR3 has 15 amino acids. CDR1 and CDR2 (germline): MNHEY, SMNVEV (reference sequence). The CDR3 nucleotides read TGTGCCAGCAGTTCGATGCCGACCTTTAGGCACGAGCAGTACTTC. Its translation is CASSSMPTFRHEQYF.

CDR3 in amino acids: CASSLAAVGARQPQHF. Written as DNA, the CDR3 is TGTGCCAGCAGCTTAGCCGCGGTGGGGGCGCGGCAGCCCCAGCATTTT. The V and J genes are TRBV7-2 and TRBJ1-5; D perhaps matches TRBD1 (6 bases). Trimming pared 0 bases from V and 7 bases from J, leaving 16 bases between. CDR1 is SGHTA, CDR2 FQGNSA, per germline. CDR3 size: 16 residues.

This clone has more than one count but fewer than ten. This chain links TRBV7-6 with TRBJ2-7; 10 nucleotides line up with TRBD2. Unmatched junction bases numbered 9, after V lost 5 bases and J lost 5 bases. Germline CDR1 is SGHVS and CDR2 is FNYEAQ. CDR3 size: 15 residues. In DNA, the CDR3 is TGTGCCAGCAGCCCCCAGGGACTAGCGAGCCACGAGCAGTACTTC. This encodes CASSPQGLASHEQYF.

The chain combines TRBV7-6 with TRBJ2-7; the D is unclear. The V gene lost 5 bases and the J gene lost 3 bases, with 8 bases spanning the gap. CDR3 length: 12 residues. CDR1 SGHVS and CDR2 FNYEAQ come from the germline V gene. The CDR3 nucleotides read TGTGCCAGCAGCCCCGCTGGCTACGAGCAGTACTTC. This encodes CASSPAGYEQYF.

A single count supports this clone. This rearrangement joins TRBV21-1 to TRBJ1-4. TRBV21-1 represents a pseudogene. This CDR3 has 15 residues. The CDR3 loop reads CASNYVGQANEKLFF. The CDR3 DNA sequence: TGTGCCAGCAACTATGTAGGCCAGGCTAATGAAAAACTGTTTTTT.

The chain links TRBV28 to TRBJ2-3; 7 nucleotides align to TRBD2. This CDR3 region has 14 residues. The germline V gene encodes CDR1 MDHEN and CDR2 SYDVKM. Trimming removed 6 bases from V and 2 bases from J; junction bases left unmatched: 5. The CDR3 DNA reads TGTGCCAGCAGCCAACTAGCGTCCACAGATACGCAGTATTTT. Translation: CASSQLASTDTQYF.

The chain carries TRBV12-5 and TRBJ1-3, with a weak D call TRBD1 (5 bases). With 1 base removed from V and 0 bases from J, the gap between germline ends came to 7 bases. In germline, CDR1 is LGHNT, CDR2 FRNRAP. CDR3 length: 15 residues. For the CDR3, the DNA is TGTGCTAGTGGTTTGGGACAGAGCTCTGGAAACACCATATATTTT. Translation: CASGLGQSSGNTIYF.